Following are 6 T cell receptor beta chains from one sample sequenced in a study of CD8 T cells in ankylosing spondylitis. A single record per CDR3 protein comes from TCRdb applying MiXCR to the 5' RACE reads. Among approximately 250,000 distinct CDR3 sequences, about 11% were seen once, and the ten largest hold less than 3%. The source material was blood, either unsorted or a sorted T cell fraction (not recorded which). Receptors originate from a male donor with ankylosing spondylitis or in good health (not recorded which).

Only a few counts were recorded for this clonotype. The V call is TRBV11-3, the J call TRBJ1-4; TRBD1 might be the D (6 bases). V was pared by 4 bases and J by 5 bases, with 11 bases between. CDR1 SGHNT and CDR2 YENEEA come from the germline V gene. The CDR3 is 14 amino acids. The CDR3 sequence: CASSSRGGNEKLFF. DNA of the CDR3: TGTGCCAGCAGCTCCAGGGGCGGGAATGAAAAACTGTTTTTT.

This clonotype was counted at least ten times. The chain carries TRBV7-2 and TRBJ1-5; TRBD1 matches at 12 bases. In germline, CDR1 is SGHTA, CDR2 FQGNSA. Trimming at V came to 6 bases and at J to 0 bases, leaving 6 bases not matched to a gene. The CDR3 totals 17 residues. CDR3 loop: CASSRDRGPYSNQPQHF. The CDR3 DNA sequence: TGTGCCAGCAGTAGGGACAGGGGGCCCTATAGCAATCAGCCCCAGCATTTT. Drawing the rest from reference TRBV7-2 and TRBJ1-5, the complete variable domain is GAGVSQSPSNKVTEKGKDVELRCDPISGHTALYWYRQSLGQGLEFLIYFQGNSAPDKSGLPSDRFSAERTGGSVSTLTIQRTQQEDSAVYLCASSRDRGPYSNQPQHFGDGTRLSIL.

This clonotype was seen at least ten times. This rearrangement joins TRBV30 to TRBJ2-2, with D unresolved. The CDR3 length is 14 residues. The germline CDR1 and CDR2 sequences are GTSNPN and SVGIG (reference sequence). The V gene lost 3 bases and the J gene lost 3 bases, with 11 bases spanning the gap. CDR3 amino acids: CAWRVGLYTGELFF. CDR3 bases: TGTGCCTGGAGAGTTGGGTTATACACCGGGGAGCTGTTTTTT.

For this clonotype: This may stem from a read error, because a much larger clone lies one nucleotide away. CDR3 sequence reads: CANLGHLNTGELFF. The CDR3 nucleotides read TGTGCCAACCTTGGACATTTGAACACCGGGGAGCTGTTTTTT. The gene calls are TRBV25-1 and TRBJ2-2; D possibly corresponds to TRBD1 (5 bases). Trimming left V 10 bases short and J 1 base short, with 13 bases between. Germline V lookup: CDR1 MGHDK, CDR2 SYGVNS. The CDR3 has 14 amino acids.

The chain has TRBV12-3 or TRBV12-4 and TRBJ1-1; no clear D. This CDR3 is 14 amino acids long. V was clipped by 0 bases and J by 4 bases, with 9 bases between them. The CDR3 region is CASSLAKVGTEAFF. CDR3 DNA sequence: TGTGCCAGCAGTTTAGCAAAGGTGGGCACTGAAGCTTTCTTT.

In its sample, this clonotype was seen a few times. The chain couples TRBV4-2 to TRBJ1-4; D gene ambiguous. The CDR3 runs to 18 residues. Germline V CDR1 and CDR2: LGHNA, YNFKEQ. The ends were cut back, 4 bases at V and 3 bases at J, with 21 bases in the middle. The chain's CDR3 is CASSPGLSVGPSNEKLFF. CDR3 DNA sequence: TGTGCCAGCAGCCCCGGCCTGAGTGTTGGCCCCTCTAATGAAAAACTGTTTTTT.